The 16 T cell receptor beta chains given below trace back to one sample, sequenced in a study of blood T cells in healthy people across ages. Primers used in a second PCR of about 7 to 12 cycles were a sample-barcoded 5' primer and a J-beta primer mix. A single record per CDR3 protein comes from TCRdb applying MiXCR to the 5' RACE reads. The repertoire holds about 700,000 distinct CDR3 sequences, with roughly 30% as singletons. The specimen sequenced was blood. These TCRs come from a woman older than 75 in good health.

This clonotype was detected ten times or more. The chain carries TRBV12-3 or TRBV12-4 and TRBJ2-5, with 15 bases that match TRBD2. The CDR3 runs to 15 residues. Germline trimming cut 5 bases from V and 7 bases from J; bases unmatched to any gene: 5. CDR3 nucleotide sequence: TGTGCCAGCAGTGGACTAGCGGGGGGGCTAGGGACCCAGTACTTC. As protein: CASSGLAGGLGTQYF.

This clonotype was seen ten or more times. The rearrangement joins TRBV6-1 to TRBJ2-5; 10 bases are shared with TRBD2. The CDR3 has 15 residues. Trimming took 7 bases from V and 2 from J; bases not matched to a gene: 7. CDR1 is MNHNS, CDR2 SASEGT, per germline. The chain's CDR3 is CASTTLAGAQETQYF. DNA of the CDR3: TGTGCCAGCACTACCCTAGCGGGGGCGCAAGAGACCCAGTACTTC.

To note about this clonotype: This may be a read error, as it is one base from a much larger clone. V and J are TRBV5-1 and TRBJ1-1; 7 bases are a match to TRBD1. Germline V CDR1 and CDR2: SGHRS, YFSETQ. CDR3 length: 15 residues. The CDR3 DNA reads TGCACCAGCAGCGGAAGGGACAGCTTTGACACTGAAGCTTTCTTT. Translating gives CTSSGRDSFDTEAFF.

The chain is built from TRBV5-1 and TRBJ2-3; 8 bases map to TRBD2. The V gene's germline CDR1 is SGHRS and CDR2 YFSETQ. The CDR3 length is 16 residues. Trimming cost V 3 bases and J 4 bases; bases outside gene matches: 10. The CDR3 loop is CASSYLVGGVADTQYF. The CDR3 region has the DNA TGCGCCAGCAGCTACCTTGTCGGGGGGGTAGCAGATACGCAGTATTTT.

This clonotype was observed a handful of times. The chain links TRBV7-2 to TRBJ1-1, with 10 nucleotides matching TRBD1. Per the germline V gene, CDR1 is SGHTA and CDR2 is FQGNSA. The J segment lost 4 bases and the V segment lost 2 bases, leaving 10 bases of the junction unmatched. CDR3 length: 17 amino acids. The CDR3 reads CASSLRRQGATTTEAFF. In nucleotides, the CDR3 is TGTGCCAGCAGCTTAAGGAGACAGGGGGCTACGACCACTGAAGCTTTCTTT.

This clonotype turned up a few times. This chain links TRBV5-1 with TRBJ2-1; TRBD2 matches 8 bases. V was clipped by 4 bases and J by 7 bases; unmatched bases: 7. The CDR3 totals 14 residues. The germline V gene encodes CDR1 SGHRS and CDR2 YFSETQ. This CDR3 reads CASSPLAGRNEQFF. CDR3 coding DNA: TGCGCCAGCAGCCCGTTAGCGGGGAGGAATGAGCAGTTCTTC.

The chain is built from TRBV6-6 and TRBJ1-3; D is ambiguous. V shed 8 bases and J shed 0 bases, with 11 bases lying between them. Per germline, CDR1 MNHNY and CDR2 SVGAGI (reference sequence). The CDR3 runs 14 residues. Written as DNA, the CDR3 is TGTGCCAGCCGCGACGACCTCTCTGGAAACACCATATATTTT. Translation: CASRDDLSGNTIYF.

This clonotype was seen only once. This chain links TRBV6-6 with TRBJ1-2; the match to TRBD1 covers 12 bases. Germline V gene sequence: CDR1 MNHNY, CDR2 SVGAGI (reference sequence). V lost 6 bases, J lost 8 bases, and 13 bases stayed unmatched. This CDR3 is built from 16 residues. The CDR3 DNA reads TGTGCCAGCAGCCTGGGACAGGGGGCGTCGGTCAAGGGCTACACCTTC. It is translated as CASSLGQGASVKGYTF.

This clonotype occurred many times. The chain has TRBV3-1 and TRBJ2-5; TRBD2 might be the D (7 bases). V lost 9 bases and J lost 5, with 25 bases in between. The CDR3 runs to 16 residues. In germline, CDR1 is LGHDT, CDR2 YNNKEL (reference sequence). CDR3 in amino acids: CASTRGAAGSHETQYF. CDR3 sequence (DNA): TGTGCCAGTACCCGGGGGGCCGCAGGGAGTCACGAGACCCAGTACTTC.

As concerns this clonotype: It may be a read error: a sequence one base away is much more abundant. This chain links TRBV3-1 with TRBJ2-1, with D possibly TRBD2 on 6 matching bases. CDR1 and CDR2 from the germline V gene are LGHDT and YNNKEL (reference sequence). CDR3 length: 15 residues. This CDR3 is CTSSRGANWGDEQFF. The CDR3 DNA reads TGTACCAGCAGCCGGGGAGCGAATTGGGGGGATGAGCAGTTCTTC.

This clonotype was recorded many times. This sequence joins TRBV5-1 and TRBJ2-3; TRBD1 or TRBD2 may be the D gene (5 bases each). Trimming took 6 bases from V and 3 from J, leaving 11 bases between them. Germline loops: CDR1 SGHRS, CDR2 YFSETQ. The CDR3 totals 13 residues. The CDR3 nucleotides read TGCGCCAGCAACCGGGACCTAACAGATACGCAGTATTTT. Protein sequence: CASNRDLTDTQYF.

This rearrangement joins TRBV7-9 to TRBJ2-3; D gene ambiguous. The V and J ends lost 6 bases and 0 bases respectively, with 10 bases between them. CDR3 length equals 14 residues. Germline loops: CDR1 SEHNR, CDR2 FQNEAQ (reference sequence). CDR3 amino acids: CASRGHRSTDTQYF. CDR3 nucleotides: TGTGCCAGCAGAGGGCACCGTAGCACAGATACGCAGTATTTT. Full variable domain (missing parts from reference TRBV7-9 and TRBJ2-3): DTGVSQNPRHKITKRGQNVTFRCDPISEHNRLYWYRQTLGQGPEFLTYFQNEAQLEKSRLLSDRFSAERPKGSFSTLEIQRTEQGDSAMYLCASRGHRSTDTQYFGPGTRLTVL.

In its sample, this clonotype was seen many times. This sequence joins TRBV5-1 and TRBJ2-3, with 7 bases that match TRBD2. The CDR3 extends over 15 amino acids. With V trimmed by 3 bases and J by 3 bases, 7 bases remained unmatched. From germline, CDR1 is SGHRS and CDR2 YFSETQ. CDR3 in DNA: TGCGCCAGCAGCTCCGCGGGGGTCCGAACAGATACGCAGTATTTT. It encodes CASSSAGVRTDTQYF.

This clonotype was seen repeatedly, ten times or more. The chain is built from TRBV20-1 and TRBJ2-1; D ambiguous. The CDR3 consists of 16 residues. CDR1 DFQATT and CDR2 SNEGSKA come from the germline V gene (reference sequence). Trimming shortened V by 1 base and J by 8 bases, and 21 bases separated the two germline ends. The CDR3 nucleotides are TGCAGTGCTAGAGGAGTAGTCGCCGGGTCTCCCCATGAGCAGTTCTTC. Its protein is CSARGVVAGSPHEQFF.

This clonotype was recorded many times. The chain combines TRBV7-2 with TRBJ2-3; D is tentatively TRBD1 or TRBD2 (6 bases each). V lost 8 bases and J 5 bases, leaving 17 bases between the germline ends. The CDR3 is 14 residues long. Germline CDR1 is SGHTA and CDR2 is FQGNSA. The CDR3, as DNA: TGTGCCAGCTGCGAGGGGGGCGGAGTAGATACGCAGTATTTT. This gives the protein CASCEGGGVDTQYF. Together with reference TRBV7-2 and TRBJ2-3, the CDR3 gives the full variable domain: GAGVSQSPSNKVTEKGKDVELRCDPISGHTALYWYRQSLGQGLEFLIYFQGNSAPDKSGLPSDRFSAERTGGSVSTLTIQRTQQEDSAVYLCASCEGGGVDTQYFGPGTRLTVL.

In its sample, this clonotype was seen many times. This sequence joins TRBV7-7 and TRBJ2-3, with 9 bases aligning to TRBD2. Germline CDR1 SSHAT, CDR2 FNYEAQ (reference sequence). Germline trimming cut 1 base from V and 3 bases from J; bases unmatched to any gene: 5. This CDR3 is 16 amino acids long. The CDR3 spells CASSLGRGGRTDTQYF. The CDR3 coding sequence is TGTGCCAGCAGCTTAGGGCGGGGGGGAAGGACAGATACGCAGTATTTT.